The T cell receptor beta chain described here comes from a study of T cell responses to AZD1222 COVID-19 vaccine. Of note for this clone: Its antigen remains unknown.

Sequencing used immunoSEQ multiplex PCR; TCRdb keeps in-frame clones, though not all of them. This table holds under 150,000 clones, 75% to 90% found once. Second-dose schedules of about 4 or about 12 weeks were combined. Overall study findings and caveats: Unmutated variant regions reportedly attract nearly half of all spike-specific TCRs. Once two AZD1222 doses were given, Spike-specific TCR breadth and depth went up. Spike-spanning, vaccine-associated CD4 TCRs were dominant at 160-218 and 743-854.

V was shortened by 3 bases and J by 1 base, with 7 bases between the two germline ends. The germline V gene encodes CDR1 SGHRS and CDR2 YFSETQ. The CDR3 totals 13 residues. The starting material was peripheral blood, obtained 28 days after the second AZD1222 dose. The sequence was collected from an adult who received the AZD1222 COVID-19 vaccine. The chain links TRBV5-1 to TRBJ2-5; a possible D gene is TRBD2 (5 bases). The CDR3 reads CASSSGVQETQYF. The CDR3 coding sequence is TGCGCCAGCAGCTCCGGGGTCCAAGAGACCCAGTACTTC.